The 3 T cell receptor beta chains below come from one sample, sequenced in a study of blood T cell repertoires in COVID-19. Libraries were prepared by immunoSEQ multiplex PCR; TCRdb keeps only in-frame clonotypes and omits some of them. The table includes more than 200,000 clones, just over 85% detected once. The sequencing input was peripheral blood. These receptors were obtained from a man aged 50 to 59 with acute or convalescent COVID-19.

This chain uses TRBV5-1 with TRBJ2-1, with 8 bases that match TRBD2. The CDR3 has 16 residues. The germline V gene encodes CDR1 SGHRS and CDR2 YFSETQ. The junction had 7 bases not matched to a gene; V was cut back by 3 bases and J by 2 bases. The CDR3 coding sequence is TGCGCCAGCAGCTCAGGGGCGGGGGGAGCCTACAATGAGCAGTTCTTC. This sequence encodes CASSSGAGGAYNEQFF.

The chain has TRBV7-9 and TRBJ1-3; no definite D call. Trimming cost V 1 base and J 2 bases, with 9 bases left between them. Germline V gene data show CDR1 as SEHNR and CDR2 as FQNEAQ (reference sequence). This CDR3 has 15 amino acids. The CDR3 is CASSLVAGTGNTIYF. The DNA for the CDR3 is TGTGCCAGCAGCTTAGTGGCGGGAACTGGAAACACCATATATTTT.

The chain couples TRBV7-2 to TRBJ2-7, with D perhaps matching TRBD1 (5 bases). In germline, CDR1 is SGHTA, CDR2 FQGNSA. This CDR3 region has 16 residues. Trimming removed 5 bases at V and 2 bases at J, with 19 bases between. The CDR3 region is CASSAQPGPATYEQYF. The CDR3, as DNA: TGTGCCAGCAGCGCCCAGCCAGGGCCAGCCACCTACGAGCAGTACTTC. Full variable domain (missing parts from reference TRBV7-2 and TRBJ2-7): GAGVSQSPSNKVTEKGKDVELRCDPISGHTALYWYRQSLGQGLEFLIYFQGNSAPDKSGLPSDRFSAERTGGSVSTLTIQRTQQEDSAVYLCASSAQPGPATYEQYFGPGTRLTVT.